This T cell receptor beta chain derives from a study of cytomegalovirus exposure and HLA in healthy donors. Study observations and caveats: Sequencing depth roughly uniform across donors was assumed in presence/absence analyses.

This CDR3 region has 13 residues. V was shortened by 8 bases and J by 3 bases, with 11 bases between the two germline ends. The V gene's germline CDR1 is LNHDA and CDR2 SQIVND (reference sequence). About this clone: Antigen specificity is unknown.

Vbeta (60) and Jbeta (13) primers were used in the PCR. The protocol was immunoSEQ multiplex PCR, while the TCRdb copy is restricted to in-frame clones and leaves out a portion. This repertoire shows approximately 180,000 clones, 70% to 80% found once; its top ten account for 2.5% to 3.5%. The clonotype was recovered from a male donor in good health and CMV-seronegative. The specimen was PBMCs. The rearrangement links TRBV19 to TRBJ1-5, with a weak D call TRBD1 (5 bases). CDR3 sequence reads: CASGGGPNQPQHF. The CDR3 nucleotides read TGTGCCAGTGGGGGGGGACCCAATCAGCCCCAGCATTTT.